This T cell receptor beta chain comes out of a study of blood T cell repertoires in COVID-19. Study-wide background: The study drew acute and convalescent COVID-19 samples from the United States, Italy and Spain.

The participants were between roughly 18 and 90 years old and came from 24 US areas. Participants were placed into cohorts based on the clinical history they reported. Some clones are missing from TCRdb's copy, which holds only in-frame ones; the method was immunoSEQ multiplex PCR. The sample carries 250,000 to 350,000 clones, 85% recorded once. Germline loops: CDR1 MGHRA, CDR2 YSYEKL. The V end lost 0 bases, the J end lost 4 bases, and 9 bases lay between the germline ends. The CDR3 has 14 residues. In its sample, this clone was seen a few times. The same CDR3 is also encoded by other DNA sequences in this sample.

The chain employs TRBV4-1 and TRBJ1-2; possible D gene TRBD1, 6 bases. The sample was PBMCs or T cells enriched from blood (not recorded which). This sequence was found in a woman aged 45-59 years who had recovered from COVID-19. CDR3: CASSQDSRGYGYTF. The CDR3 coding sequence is TGCGCCAGCAGCCAAGATTCCAGGGGCTATGGCTACACCTTC.